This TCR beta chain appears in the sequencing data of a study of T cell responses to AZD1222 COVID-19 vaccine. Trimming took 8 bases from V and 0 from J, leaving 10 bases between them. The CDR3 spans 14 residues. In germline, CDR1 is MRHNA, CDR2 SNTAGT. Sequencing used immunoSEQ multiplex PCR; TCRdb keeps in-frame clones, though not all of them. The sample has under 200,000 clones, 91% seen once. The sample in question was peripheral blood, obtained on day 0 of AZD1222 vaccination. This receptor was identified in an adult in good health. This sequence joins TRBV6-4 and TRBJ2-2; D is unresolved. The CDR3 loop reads CASSKTPNTGELFF. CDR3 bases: TGTGCCAGCTCGAAAACGCCGAACACCGGGGAGCTGTTTTTT.